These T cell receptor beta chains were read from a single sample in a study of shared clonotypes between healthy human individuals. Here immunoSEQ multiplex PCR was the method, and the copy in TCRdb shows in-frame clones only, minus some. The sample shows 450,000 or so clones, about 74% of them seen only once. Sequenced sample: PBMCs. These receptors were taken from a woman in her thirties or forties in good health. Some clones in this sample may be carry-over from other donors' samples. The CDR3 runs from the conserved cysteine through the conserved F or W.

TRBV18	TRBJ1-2	CASSPRDGYTF
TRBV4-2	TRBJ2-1	CASSPTGLRIYNEQFF
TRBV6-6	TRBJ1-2	CASSRDRGYGYTF
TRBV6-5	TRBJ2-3	CASKLQLASDTQYF
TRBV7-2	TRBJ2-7	CASSLDHRTEQYF
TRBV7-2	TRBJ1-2	CASSLAGQPQRSYTF
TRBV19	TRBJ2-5	CASSIGGQRSETQYF
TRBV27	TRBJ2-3	CASSFWGDADTQYF
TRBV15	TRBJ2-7	CATSRDKDGSSGFYEQYF
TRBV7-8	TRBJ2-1	CASSLDRTSVFVDEQFF
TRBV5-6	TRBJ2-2	CASSFGTGKNTGELFF
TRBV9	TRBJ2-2	CASSVSTGELFF
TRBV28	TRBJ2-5	CASSRGLSETQYF
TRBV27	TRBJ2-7	CASSPGTSGRGRSYEQYF
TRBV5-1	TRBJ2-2	CASSSGLAGVTGELFF
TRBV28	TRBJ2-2	CASSLWGGANTGELFF
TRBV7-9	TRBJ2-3	CASSSGAVDTQYF
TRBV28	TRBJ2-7	CASSLDFGTGTYEQYF
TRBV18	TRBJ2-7	CASHLEAGVGRRYF
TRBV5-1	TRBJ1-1	CASARAGIENTEAFF
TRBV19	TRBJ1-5	CASRGREKSSNQPQHF
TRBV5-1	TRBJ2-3	CASSLSTSGSGDTQYF
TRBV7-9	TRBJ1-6	CASSLGTGRNSPLHF
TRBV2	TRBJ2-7	CASSESHEQYF
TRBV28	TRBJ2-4	CASSLRAGGPAKNIQYF
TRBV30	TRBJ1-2	CAWSGDRGFYGYTF
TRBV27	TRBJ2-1	CATEKAGGGVNEQFF
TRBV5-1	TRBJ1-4	CASSTGQTSTNEKLFF
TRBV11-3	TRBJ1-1	CASSTSFWTEAFF
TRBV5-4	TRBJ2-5	CASSLAQLAGGQQYF
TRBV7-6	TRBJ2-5	CASSEQGTSRETQYF
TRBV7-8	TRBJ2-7	CASSPREGYEQYF
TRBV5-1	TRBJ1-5	CASSQEGGAGQPQHF
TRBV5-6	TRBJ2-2	CASSLDPSGELFF
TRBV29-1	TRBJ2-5	CSVESAETQYF
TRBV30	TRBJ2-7	CAWSGGSYEQYF
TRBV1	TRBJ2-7	CTSSRLAFDYEQYF
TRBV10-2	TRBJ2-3	CASSENPLAGEQDTQYF
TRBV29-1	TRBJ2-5	CSARPFQETQYF
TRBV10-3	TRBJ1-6	CAISESLETLHF
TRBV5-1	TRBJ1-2	CASSLDLSGLIYGYTF
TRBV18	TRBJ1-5	CASSPRGRQDQPQHF
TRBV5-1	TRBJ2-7	CASSAGLAGEQYF
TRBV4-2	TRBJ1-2	CASSLESEGSYYGYTF
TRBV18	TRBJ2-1	CASSRILAGRYNEQFF
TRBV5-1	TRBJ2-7	CASSLLGQIYEQYF
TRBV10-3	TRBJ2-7	CAISELYEQYF
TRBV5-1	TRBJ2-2	CASTLGREYTGELFF
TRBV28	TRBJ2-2	CASRITGKPTGELFF
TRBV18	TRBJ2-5	CASSPEPPGETQYF
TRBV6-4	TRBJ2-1	CASSDGWEGNEQFF
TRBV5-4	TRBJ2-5	CASSLDTIGQETQYF
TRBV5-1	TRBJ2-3	CASSWTSASTDTQYF
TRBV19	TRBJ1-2	CASSIRQPNGYTF
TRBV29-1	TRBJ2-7	CSFGGGRNEQYF